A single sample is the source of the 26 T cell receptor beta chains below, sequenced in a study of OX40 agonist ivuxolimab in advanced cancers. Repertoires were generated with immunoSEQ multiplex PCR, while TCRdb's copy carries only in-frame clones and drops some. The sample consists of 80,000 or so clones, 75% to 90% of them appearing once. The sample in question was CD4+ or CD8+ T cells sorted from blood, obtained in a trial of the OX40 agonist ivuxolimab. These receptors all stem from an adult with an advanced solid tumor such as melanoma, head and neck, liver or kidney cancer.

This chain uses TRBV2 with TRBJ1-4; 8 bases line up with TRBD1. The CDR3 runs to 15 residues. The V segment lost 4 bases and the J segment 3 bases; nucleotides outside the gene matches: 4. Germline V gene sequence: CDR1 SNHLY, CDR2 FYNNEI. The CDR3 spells CASSATGVANEKLFF. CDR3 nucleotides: TGTGCCAGCAGTGCGACAGGGGTCGCTAATGAAAAACTGTTTTTT.

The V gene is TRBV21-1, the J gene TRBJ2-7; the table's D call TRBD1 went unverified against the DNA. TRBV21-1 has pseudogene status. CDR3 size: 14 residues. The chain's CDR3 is CASSKRQGAHEQYF. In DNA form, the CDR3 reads TGTGCCAGCAGCAAACGACAGGGGGCGCACGAGCAGTACTTC.

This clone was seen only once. DNA of the CDR3: TGTGCCAGCAGTTCCGCGTATGGCTACACCTTC. It yields the protein CASSSAYGYTF. The chain joins TRBV6-6 to TRBJ1-2; D is undetermined. Germline lookup yields CDR1 MNHNY and CDR2 SVGAGI (reference sequence). The CDR3 has 11 amino acids. V shed 4 bases and J shed 5 bases, with 5 bases lying between them.

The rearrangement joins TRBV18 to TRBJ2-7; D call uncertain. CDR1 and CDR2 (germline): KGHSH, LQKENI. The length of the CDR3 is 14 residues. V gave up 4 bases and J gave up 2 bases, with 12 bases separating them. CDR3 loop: CASSLRGETYEQYF. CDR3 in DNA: TGTGCCAGCTCACTACGTGGGGAAACCTACGAGCAGTACTTC.

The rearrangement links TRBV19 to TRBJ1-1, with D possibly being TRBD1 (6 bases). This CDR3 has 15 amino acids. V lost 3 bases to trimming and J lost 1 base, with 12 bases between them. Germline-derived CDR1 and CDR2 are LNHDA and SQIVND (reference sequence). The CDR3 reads CASSMDPQGNTEAFF. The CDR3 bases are TGTGCCAGTAGTATGGACCCACAGGGGAACACTGAAGCTTTCTTT. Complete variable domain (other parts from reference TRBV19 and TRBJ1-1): DGGITQSPKYLFRKEGQNVTLSCEQNLNHDAMYWYRQDPGQGLRLIYYSQIVNDFQKGDIAEGYSVSREKKESFPLTVTSAQKNPTAFYLCASSMDPQGNTEAFFGQGTRLTVV.

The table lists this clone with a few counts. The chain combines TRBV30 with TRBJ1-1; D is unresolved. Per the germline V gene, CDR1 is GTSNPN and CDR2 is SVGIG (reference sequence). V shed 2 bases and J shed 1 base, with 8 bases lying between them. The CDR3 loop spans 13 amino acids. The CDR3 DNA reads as TGTGCCTGGAGTCCATCCGAGAACACTGAAGCTTTCTTT. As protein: CAWSPSENTEAFF.

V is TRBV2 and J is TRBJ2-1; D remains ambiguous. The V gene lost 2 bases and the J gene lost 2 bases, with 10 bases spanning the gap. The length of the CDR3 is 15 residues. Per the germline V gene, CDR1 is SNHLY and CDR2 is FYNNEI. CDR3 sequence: CASSENQYPYNEQFF. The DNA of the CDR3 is TGTGCCAGCAGTGAAAACCAGTATCCCTACAATGAGCAGTTCTTC. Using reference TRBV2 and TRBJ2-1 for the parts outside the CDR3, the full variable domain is EPEVTQTPSHQVTQMGQEVILRCVPISNHLYFYWYRQILGQKVEFLVSFYNNEISEKSEIFDDQFSVERPDGSNFTLKIRSTKLEDSAMYFCASSENQYPYNEQFFGPGTRLTVL.

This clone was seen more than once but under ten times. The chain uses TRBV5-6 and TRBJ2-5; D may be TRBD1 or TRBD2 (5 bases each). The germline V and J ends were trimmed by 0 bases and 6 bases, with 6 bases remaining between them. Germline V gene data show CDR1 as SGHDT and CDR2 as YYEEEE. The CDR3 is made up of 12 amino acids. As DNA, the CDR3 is TGTGCCAGCAGCTTGGGGGGGAAGACCCAGTACTTC. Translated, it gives CASSLGGKTQYF. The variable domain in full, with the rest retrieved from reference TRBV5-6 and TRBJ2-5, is DAGVTQSPTHLIKTRGQQVTLRCSPKSGHDTVSWYQQALGQGPQFIFQYYEEEERQRGNFPDRFSGHQFPNYSSELNVNALLLGDSALYLCASSLGGKTQYFGPGTRLLVL.

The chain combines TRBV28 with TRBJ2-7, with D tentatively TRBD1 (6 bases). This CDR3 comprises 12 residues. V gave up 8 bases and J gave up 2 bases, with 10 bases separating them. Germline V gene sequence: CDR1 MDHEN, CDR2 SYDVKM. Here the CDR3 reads CASQGLAYEQYF. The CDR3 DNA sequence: TGTGCCAGCCAGGGGTTAGCCTACGAGCAGTACTTC.

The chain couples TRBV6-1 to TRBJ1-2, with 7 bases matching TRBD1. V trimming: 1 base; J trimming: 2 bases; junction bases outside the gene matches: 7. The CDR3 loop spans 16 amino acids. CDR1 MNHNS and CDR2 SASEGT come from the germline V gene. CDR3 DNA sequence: TGTGCCAGCAGTGAAGGCTACAGGGGCCACAACTATGGCTACACCTTC. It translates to CASSEGYRGHNYGYTF.

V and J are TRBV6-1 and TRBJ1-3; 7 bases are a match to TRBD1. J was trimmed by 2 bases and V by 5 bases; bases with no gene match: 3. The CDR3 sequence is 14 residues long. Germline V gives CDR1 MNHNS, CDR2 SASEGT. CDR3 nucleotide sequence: TGTGCCAGCAGTATGACAGGGCCTGGAAACACCATATATTTT. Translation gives CASSMTGPGNTIYF.

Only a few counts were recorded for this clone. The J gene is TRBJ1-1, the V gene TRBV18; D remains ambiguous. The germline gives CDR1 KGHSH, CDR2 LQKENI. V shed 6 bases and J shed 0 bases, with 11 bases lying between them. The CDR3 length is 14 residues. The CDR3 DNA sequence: TGTGCCAGCTCGTCCAGCACAATGAACACTGAAGCTTTCTTT. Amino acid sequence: CASSSSTMNTEAFF.

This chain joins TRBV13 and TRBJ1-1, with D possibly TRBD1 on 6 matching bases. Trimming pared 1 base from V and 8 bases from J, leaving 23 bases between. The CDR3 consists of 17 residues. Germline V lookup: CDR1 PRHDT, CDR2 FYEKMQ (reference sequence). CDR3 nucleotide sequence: TGTGCCAGCAGCTTAGTAGGAATGAGGGGGGATGAGTCGGAAGCTTTCTTT. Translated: CASSLVGMRGDESEAFF.

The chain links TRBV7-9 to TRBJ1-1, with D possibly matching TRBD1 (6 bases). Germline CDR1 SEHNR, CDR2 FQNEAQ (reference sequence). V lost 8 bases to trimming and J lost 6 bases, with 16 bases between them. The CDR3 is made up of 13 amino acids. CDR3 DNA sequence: TGTGCCAGCTTGAGGGGGGGAGAGGCTGAAGCTTTCTTT. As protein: CASLRGGEAEAFF.

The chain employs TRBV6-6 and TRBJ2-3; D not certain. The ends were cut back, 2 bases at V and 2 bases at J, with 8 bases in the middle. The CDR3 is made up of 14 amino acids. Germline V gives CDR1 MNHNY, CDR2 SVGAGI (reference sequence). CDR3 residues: CASSYTQDTDTQYF. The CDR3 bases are TGTGCCAGCAGTTACACCCAGGACACAGATACGCAGTATTTT.

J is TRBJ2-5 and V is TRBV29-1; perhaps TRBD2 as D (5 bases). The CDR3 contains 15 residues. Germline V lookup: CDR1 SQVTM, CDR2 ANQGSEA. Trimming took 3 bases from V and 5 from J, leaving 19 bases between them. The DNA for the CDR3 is TGCAGCGTTGAGTCTCTTGGGCAGTCGGGGGAGACCCAGTACTTC. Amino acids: CSVESLGQSGETQYF.

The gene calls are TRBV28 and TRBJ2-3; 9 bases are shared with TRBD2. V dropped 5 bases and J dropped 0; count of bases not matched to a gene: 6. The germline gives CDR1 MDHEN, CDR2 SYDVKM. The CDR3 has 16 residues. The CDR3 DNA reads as TGTGCCAGCAGTGCGCTAGCGGGGTGGAGCACAGATACGCAGTATTTT. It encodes CASSALAGWSTDTQYF.

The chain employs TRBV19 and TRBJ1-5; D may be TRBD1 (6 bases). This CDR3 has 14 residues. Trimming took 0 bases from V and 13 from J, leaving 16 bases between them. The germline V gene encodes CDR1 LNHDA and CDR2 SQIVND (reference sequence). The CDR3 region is CASSIDPGTRIQHF. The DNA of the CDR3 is TGTGCCAGTAGTATAGACCCAGGGACACGGATACAGCATTTT.

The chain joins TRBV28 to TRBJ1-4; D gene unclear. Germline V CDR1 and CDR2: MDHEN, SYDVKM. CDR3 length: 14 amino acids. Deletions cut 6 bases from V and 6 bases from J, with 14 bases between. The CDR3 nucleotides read TGTGCCAGCAGCCGCCCCGGGTCTTATGAAAAACTGTTTTTT. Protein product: CASSRPGSYEKLFF.

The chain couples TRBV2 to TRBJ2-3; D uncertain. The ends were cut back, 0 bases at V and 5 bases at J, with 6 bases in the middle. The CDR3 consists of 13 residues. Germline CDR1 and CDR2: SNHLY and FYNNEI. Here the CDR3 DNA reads TGTGCCAGCAGTGAAGCTGGTCAAGATACGCAGTATTTT. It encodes CASSEAGQDTQYF.

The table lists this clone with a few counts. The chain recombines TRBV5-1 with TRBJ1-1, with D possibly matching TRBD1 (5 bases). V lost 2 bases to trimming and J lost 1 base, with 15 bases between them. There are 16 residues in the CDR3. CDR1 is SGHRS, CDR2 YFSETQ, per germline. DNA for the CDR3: TGCGCCAGCAGCTTTAGAAGGGGTCCGGCGAACACTGAAGCTTTCTTT. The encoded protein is CASSFRRGPANTEAFF.

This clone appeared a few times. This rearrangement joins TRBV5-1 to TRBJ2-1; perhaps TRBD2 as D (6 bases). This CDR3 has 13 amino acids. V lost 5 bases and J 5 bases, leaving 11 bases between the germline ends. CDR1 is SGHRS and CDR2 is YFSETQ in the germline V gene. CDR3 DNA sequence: TGCGCCAGCAGTCATAGCGGTGACAATGAGCAGTTCTTC. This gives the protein CASSHSGDNEQFF. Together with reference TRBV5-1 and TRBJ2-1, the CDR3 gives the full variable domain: KAGVTQTPRYLIKTRGQQVTLSCSPISGHRSVSWYQQTPGQGLQFLFEYFSETQRNKGNFPGRFSGRQFSNSRSEMNVSTLELGDSALYLCASSHSGDNEQFFGPGTRLTVL.

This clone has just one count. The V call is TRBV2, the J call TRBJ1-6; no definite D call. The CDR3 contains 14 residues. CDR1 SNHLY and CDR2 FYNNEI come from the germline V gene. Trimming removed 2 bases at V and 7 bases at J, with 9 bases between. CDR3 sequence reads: CASSETRWNSPLHF. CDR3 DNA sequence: TGTGCCAGCAGTGAAACAAGGTGGAATTCACCCCTCCACTTT.

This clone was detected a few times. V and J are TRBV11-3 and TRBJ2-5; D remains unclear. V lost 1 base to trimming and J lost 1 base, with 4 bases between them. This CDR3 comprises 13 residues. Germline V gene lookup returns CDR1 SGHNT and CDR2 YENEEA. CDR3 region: CASSLGPQETQYF. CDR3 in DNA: TGTGCCAGCAGCTTAGGACCCCAAGAGACCCAGTACTTC.

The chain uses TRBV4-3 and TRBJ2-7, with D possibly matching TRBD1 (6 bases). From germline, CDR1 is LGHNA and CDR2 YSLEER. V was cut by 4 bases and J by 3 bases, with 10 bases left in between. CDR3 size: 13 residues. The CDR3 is CASSRGQYYEQYF. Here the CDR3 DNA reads TGCGCCAGCAGCCGGGGACAATACTACGAGCAGTACTTC.

CDR3 nucleotides: TGTGCCTGGAATACAGGGTTCTATGGCTACACCTTC. It is translated as CAWNTGFYGYTF. V gene TRBV30 combines with J gene TRBJ1-2, with a weak D call TRBD1 (6 bases). Looked up from germline, CDR1 is GTSNPN and CDR2 is SVGIG (reference sequence). The V end was cut by 4 bases, the J end by 4 bases, with 10 bases between. The CDR3 is made up of 12 amino acids.